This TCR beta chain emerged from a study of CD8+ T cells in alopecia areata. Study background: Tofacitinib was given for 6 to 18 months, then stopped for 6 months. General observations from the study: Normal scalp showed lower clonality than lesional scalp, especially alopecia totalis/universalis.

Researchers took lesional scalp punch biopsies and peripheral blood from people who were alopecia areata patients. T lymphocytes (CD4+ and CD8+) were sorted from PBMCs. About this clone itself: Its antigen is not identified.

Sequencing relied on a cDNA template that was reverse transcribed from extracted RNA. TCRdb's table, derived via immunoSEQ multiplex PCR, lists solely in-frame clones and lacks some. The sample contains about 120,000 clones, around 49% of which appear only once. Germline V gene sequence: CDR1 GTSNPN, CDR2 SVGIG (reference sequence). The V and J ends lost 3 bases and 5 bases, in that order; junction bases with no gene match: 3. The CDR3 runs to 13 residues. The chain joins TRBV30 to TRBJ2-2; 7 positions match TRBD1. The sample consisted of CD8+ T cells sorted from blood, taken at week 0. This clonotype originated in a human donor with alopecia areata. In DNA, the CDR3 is TGTGCCTGGAGGACAGGGTTAACCGGGGAGCTGTTTTTT. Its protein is CAWRTGLTGELFF.